A selection of T cell receptor beta chains follows, all from one sample in a study of T cell responses to AZD1222 COVID-19 vaccine. Measured with immunoSEQ multiplex PCR; TCRdb has only the in-frame clones, and not every one. The sample has about 150,000 clones; less than 90% are singletons. The material sequenced was peripheral blood, taken on day 0 of AZD1222 vaccination. The receptors were sampled from an adult in good health. The CDR3 runs from the conserved cysteine through the conserved F or W. A D gene is named only where the DNA matches it firmly.

v_gene,d_gene,j_gene,CDR3nt,CDR3aa
TRBV19,.,TRBJ2-4,TGTGCCAGTAGTATAAGCGGGGCCAAAAACATTCAGTACTTC,CASSISGAKNIQYF
TRBV4-3,.,TRBJ2-2,TGCGCCAGCAGCCGTAACTTTGACACCGGGGAGCTGTTTTTT,CASSRNFDTGELFF
TRBV9,TRBD2,TRBJ2-1,TGTGCCAGCAGCGTCGATAGCGGGGGTTTCTACAATGAGCAGTTCTTC,CASSVDSGGFYNEQFF
TRBV3-1/TRBV3-2,.,TRBJ2-7,TGTGCCAGCAGCCAAGATCTCCAGCGGACCTACGAGCAGTACTTC,CASSQDLQRTYEQYF
TRBV18,.,TRBJ1-1,TGTGCCAGCTCACTACGACAAAACACTGAAGCTTTCTTT,CASSLRQNTEAFF
TRBV7-2,.,TRBJ2-2,TGTGCCAGCAGCTCCGTATGGAATGGGGAGCTGTTTTTT,CASSSVWNGELFF
TRBV9,.,TRBJ1-6,TGTGCCAGCAGCCCTTATGGGAGGGTCGATTCACCCCTCCACTTT,CASSPYGRVDSPLHF
TRBV27,TRBD1,TRBJ2-2,TGTGCCAGCAGGAGGGACAGGGGGAGCACCGGGGAGCTGTTTTTT,CASRRDRGSTGELFF
TRBV19,.,TRBJ2-1,TGTGCCAGTAGTATCTCTGGGGACAATGAGCAGTTCTTC,CASSISGDNEQFF
TRBV5-1,.,TRBJ1-4,TGCGCCAGCAGCTTGGGATTTTCCAATGAAAAACTGTTTTTT,CASSLGFSNEKLFF
TRBV18,.,TRBJ2-2,TGTGCCAGCTCACGGGAGGACGGAACCGGGGAGCTGTTTTTT,CASSREDGTGELFF
TRBV6-5,TRBD1,TRBJ1-5,TGTGCCAGCATGGTGACAGGGGGCTATCAGCCCCAGCATTTT,CASMVTGGYQPQHF
TRBV6-2/TRBV6-3,.,TRBJ1-1,TGTGCCAGCAGTTCTCAGTTTGAAGCTTTCTTT,CASSSQFEAFF
TRBV28,.,TRBJ2-7,TGTGCCAGCAGTAACAGTCTTGAGCAGTACTTC,CASSNSLEQYF
TRBV5-1,.,TRBJ2-1,TGCGCCAGCAGCTCCGCCAGGGGCTCCTACAATGAGCAGTTCTTC,CASSSARGSYNEQFF
TRBV4-1,TRBD1,TRBJ1-3,TGCGCCAGCAGCCAAGATTTATCCTCCGGGACAGGGTCCGGAAACACCATATATTTT,CASSQDLSSGTGSGNTIYF